This T cell receptor (beta chain) was sequenced for a study of long-term antiretroviral therapy in people with HIV. Study-level background: Some samples came about a decade before the 2015 immediate-ART recommendation, and these were the earliest. The study's findings and limits: Controls exceeded HIV repertoires in CDR3 length range. Blood was collected between about 2004 and 2017, possibly under older ART regimens.

None of the participants with HIV were treated outside the United States. A v3.0 immunoSEQ assay was performed at survey level. Here immunoSEQ multiplex PCR was the method, and the copy in TCRdb shows in-frame clones only, minus some. The table has more than 20,000 clones, about 85% seen once; the top ten hold approximately 9%. As concerns this clone: Its matching antigen is unknown.

The germline CDR1 and CDR2 sequences are SEHNR and FQNEAQ (reference sequence). The CDR3 covers 16 residues. V lost 5 bases to trimming and J lost 4 bases; unmatched junction nucleotides: 12. This receptor was taken from a man between 40 and 49 years old with HIV. The chain carries TRBV7-9 and TRBJ1-2, with TRBD1 matching over 8 bases. The specimen comprised unsorted PBMCs, sampled 2.3 years after starting antiretroviral therapy. CDR3 in DNA: TGTGCCAGCAGCCCCGATTTCGGGCAGGGGGCCTATGGCTACACCTTC. It yields the protein CASSPDFGQGAYGYTF.